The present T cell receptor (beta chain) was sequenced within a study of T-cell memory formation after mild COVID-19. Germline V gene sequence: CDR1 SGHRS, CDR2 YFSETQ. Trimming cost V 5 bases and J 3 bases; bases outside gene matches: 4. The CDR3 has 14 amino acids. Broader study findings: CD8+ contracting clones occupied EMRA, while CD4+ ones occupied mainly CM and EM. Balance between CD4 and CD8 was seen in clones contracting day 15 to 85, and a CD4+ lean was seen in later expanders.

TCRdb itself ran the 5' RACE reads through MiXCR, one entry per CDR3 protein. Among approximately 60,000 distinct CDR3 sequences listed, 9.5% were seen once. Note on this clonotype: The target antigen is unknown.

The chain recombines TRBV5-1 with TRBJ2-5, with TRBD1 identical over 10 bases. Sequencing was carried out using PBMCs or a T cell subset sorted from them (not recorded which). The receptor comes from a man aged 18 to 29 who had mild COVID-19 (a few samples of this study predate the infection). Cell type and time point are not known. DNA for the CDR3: TGCGCCAGCAGTCGACAGGGGGCCGAAGAGACCCAGTACTTC. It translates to CASSRQGAEETQYF.